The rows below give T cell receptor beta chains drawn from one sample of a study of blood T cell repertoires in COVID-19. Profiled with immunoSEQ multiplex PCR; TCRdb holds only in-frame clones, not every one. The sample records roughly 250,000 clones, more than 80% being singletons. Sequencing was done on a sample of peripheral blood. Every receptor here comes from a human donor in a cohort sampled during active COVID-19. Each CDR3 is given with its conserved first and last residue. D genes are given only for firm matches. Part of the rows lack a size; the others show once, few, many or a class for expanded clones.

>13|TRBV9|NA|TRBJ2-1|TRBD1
TGTGCCAGCAGCGTAGAACAGGGGAATGAGCAGTTCTTC
CASSVEQGNEQFF
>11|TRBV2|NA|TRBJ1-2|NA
TGTGCCAGCAGAGGGGTATATGGCTACACCTTC
CASRGVYGYTF
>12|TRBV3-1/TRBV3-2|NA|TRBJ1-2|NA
TGTGCCAGCAGTCTTCCAGGGTTTGGCTACACCTTC
CASSLPGFGYTF
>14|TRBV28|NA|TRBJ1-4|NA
TGTGCCAGCAGTTTGGGGGCAGTAAATGAAAAACTGTTTTTT
CASSLGAVNEKLFF
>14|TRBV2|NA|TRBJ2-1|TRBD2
TGTGCCAGCAGGAGGACTAGCGGATACTTTGAGCAGTTCTTC
CASRRTSGYFEQFF
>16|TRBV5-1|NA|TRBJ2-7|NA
TGCGCCAGCAGTGAAAATCCCCCAGATCAAACCTACGAGCAGTACTTC
CASSENPPDQTYEQYF
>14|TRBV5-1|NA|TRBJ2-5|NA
TGCGCCAGCAGCTACGGCGGGAACCAAGAGACCCAGTACTTC
CASSYGGNQETQYF
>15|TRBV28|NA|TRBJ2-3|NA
TGTGCCAGCAGTTTAGCGGGGTCTAGCACAGATACGCAGTATTTT
CASSLAGSSTDTQYF
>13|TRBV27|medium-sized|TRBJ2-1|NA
TGTGCCAGCAGTTTATTACAGGACTACAATCTGTTCTTC
CASSLLQDYNLFF
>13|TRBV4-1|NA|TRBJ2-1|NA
TGCGCCAGCACCCGGGACCCGGCGGGGGAGCAGTTCTTC
CASTRDPAGEQFF
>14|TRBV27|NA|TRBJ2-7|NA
TGTGCCAGCAGTTTTGGACATAAAACCTACGAGCAGTACTTC
CASSFGHKTYEQYF
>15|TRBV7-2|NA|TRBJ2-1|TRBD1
TGTGCCAGCAGCAAGGGACAGGGGGGTTACAATGAGCAGTTCTTC
CASSKGQGGYNEQFF
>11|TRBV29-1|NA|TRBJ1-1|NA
TGCAGCGCCGGAGGGCCAGGTGAAGCTTTCTTT
CSAGGPGEAFF
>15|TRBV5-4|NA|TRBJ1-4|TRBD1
TGTGCCAGCAGCTTGCCACAGGGGGATAGTGAAAAACTGTTTTTT
CASSLPQGDSEKLFF
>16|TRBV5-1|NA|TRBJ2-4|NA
TGCGCCAGCAGCTTGGTAGGGGGTGCACCCAAAAACATTCAGTACTTC
CASSLVGGAPKNIQYF
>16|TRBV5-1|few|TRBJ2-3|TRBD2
TGCGCCAGCAGCTTGGGGCGGGGGGACGACACAGATACGCAGTATTTT
CASSLGRGDDTDTQYF
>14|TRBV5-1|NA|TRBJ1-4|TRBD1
TGCGCCAGCAGCCTCGGGACAGGGGGTGAAAAACTGTTTTTT
CASSLGTGGEKLFF
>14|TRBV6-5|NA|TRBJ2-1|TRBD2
TGTGCCAGCAGCCCGACTAGCGCCAACAATGAGCAGTTCTTC
CASSPTSANNEQFF
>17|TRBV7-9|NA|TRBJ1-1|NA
TGTGCCAGCAGCTTATCGTACGGAGGAGGCTTGAACACTGAAGCTTTCTTT
CASSLSYGGGLNTEAFF
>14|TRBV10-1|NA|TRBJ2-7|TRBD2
TGCGCCAGCAGTGAGGGGACTAGGGGCTACGAGCAGTACTTC
CASSEGTRGYEQYF
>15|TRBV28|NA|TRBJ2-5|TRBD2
TGTGCCAGCAGTGTCTCAGGCGGGAGGGCCCTGACCCAGTACTTC
CASSVSGGRALTQYF
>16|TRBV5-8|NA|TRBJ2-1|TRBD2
TGTGCCAGCAGCCTCCAGCGGGGCCCCTCCTACAATGAGCAGTTCTTC
CASSLQRGPSYNEQFF
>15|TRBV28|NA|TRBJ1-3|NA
TGTGCCAGCAGTTTCGCAGGGGAGACTGGAAACACCATATATTTT
CASSFAGETGNTIYF
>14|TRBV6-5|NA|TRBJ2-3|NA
TGTGCCAGCAGTTACGATACAGGCACAGATACGCAGTATTTT
CASSYDTGTDTQYF
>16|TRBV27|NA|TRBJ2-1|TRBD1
TGTGCCAGCAGTTTTATTTGGACAGGGACCTACAATGAGCAGTTCTTC
CASSFIWTGTYNEQFF
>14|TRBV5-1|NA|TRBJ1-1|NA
TGCGCCAGCAGCTTGGGTGCGACGAGGTCTGAAGCTTTCTTT
CASSLGATRSEAFF
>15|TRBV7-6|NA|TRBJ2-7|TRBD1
TGTGCCAGCAGCCCGAGACAGGGGACGGACTACGAGCAGTACTTC
CASSPRQGTDYEQYF
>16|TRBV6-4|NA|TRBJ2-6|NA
TGTGCCAGCAGTGACCCCAACTTCGCTGGGGCCAACGTCCTGACTTTC
CASSDPNFAGANVLTF
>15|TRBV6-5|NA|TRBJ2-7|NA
TGTGCCAGCAGTTACTCTAGTAAGATGTCCTACGAGCAGTACTTC
CASSYSSKMSYEQYF
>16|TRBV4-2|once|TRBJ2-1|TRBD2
TGTGCCAGCAGCCAAGAGGGCGGGGGGATGTACAATGAGCAGTTCTTC
CASSQEGGGMYNEQFF
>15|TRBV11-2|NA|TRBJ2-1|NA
TGTGCCAGCAGCTTTACAGGGCAGGGCTACAATGAGCAGTTCTTC
CASSFTGQGYNEQFF
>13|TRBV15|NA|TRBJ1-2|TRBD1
TGTGCCACCAGCAGGGACAGGGTAGGTGGCTACACCTTC
CATSRDRVGGYTF
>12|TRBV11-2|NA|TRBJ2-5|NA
TGTGCCAGCCTCGGGCGCGGGGAGACCCAGTACTTC
CASLGRGETQYF
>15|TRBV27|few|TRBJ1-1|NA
TGTGCCAGCAGTTTATTATCGGGGTTCGTCACTGAAGCTTTCTTT
CASSLLSGFVTEAFF
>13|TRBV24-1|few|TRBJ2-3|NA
TGTGCCACCGGCCAGACAGTCACAGATACGCAGTATTTT
CATGQTVTDTQYF
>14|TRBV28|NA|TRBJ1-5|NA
TGTGCCAGCAGTTTAGACATCAGCAATCAGCCCCAGCATTTT
CASSLDISNQPQHF
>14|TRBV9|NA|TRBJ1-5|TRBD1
TGTGCCAGCAGCGCGACAGGGGGCTTGCAGCCCCAGCATTTT
CASSATGGLQPQHF
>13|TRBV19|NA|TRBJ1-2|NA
TGTGCCAGTAGTCCGGACCCCGGGAGGGGCTACACCTTC
CASSPDPGRGYTF
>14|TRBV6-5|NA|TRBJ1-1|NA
TGTGCCAGCAGCGCCTCTACAGGGTACTTTGGGACTTTCTTT
CASSASTGYFGTFF
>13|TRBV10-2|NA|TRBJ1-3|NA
TGCGCCAGCAGTGCTAGCTCTGGAAACACCATATATTTT
CASSASSGNTIYF
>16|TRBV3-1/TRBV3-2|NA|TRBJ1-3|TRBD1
TGTGCCAGCAGCCTAACGGGAGGGGGCAATGGAAACACCATATATTTT
CASSLTGGGNGNTIYF
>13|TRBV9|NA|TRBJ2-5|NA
TGTGCCAGCAGCGTAAGCGCGAAAGAGACCCAGTACTTC
CASSVSAKETQYF
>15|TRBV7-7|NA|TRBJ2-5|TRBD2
TGTGCTAGCAGTCAAGCGGGGGGGTCCCAAGAGACCCAGTACTTC
CASSQAGGSQETQYF
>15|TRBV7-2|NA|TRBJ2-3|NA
TGTGCCAGCAGAGGTCCTGGAGGACGCACAGATACGCAGTATTTT
CASRGPGGRTDTQYF
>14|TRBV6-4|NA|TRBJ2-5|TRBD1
TGTGCCAGCAGTGAGGGGACAGGAGCTGAGACCCAGTACTTC
CASSEGTGAETQYF
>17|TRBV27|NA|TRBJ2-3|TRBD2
TGTGCCACCCTGGTGGAGCGGGGAGGTGGAGTAAGTAGTACGCAGTATTTT
CATLVERGGGVSSTQYF
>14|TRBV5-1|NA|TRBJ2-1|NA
TGCGCCAGCAGCTCGGAGGGATCCTACAATGAGCAGTTCTTC
CASSSEGSYNEQFF
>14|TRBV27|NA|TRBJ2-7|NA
TGTGCCAGCAGCCCATTAGCGGTCCCCTACGAGCAGTACTTC
CASSPLAVPYEQYF
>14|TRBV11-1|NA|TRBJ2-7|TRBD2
TGTGCCAGCAGCTTCGGGACTAGTTTCTACGAGCAGTACTTC
CASSFGTSFYEQYF
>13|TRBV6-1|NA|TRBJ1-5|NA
TGTGCCAGCAGTGACAGGGGTGATCAGCCCCAGCATTTT
CASSDRGDQPQHF
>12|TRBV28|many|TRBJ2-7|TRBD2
TGTGCCAGCAGCCTGACTAGCAGCGAGCAGTACTTC
CASSLTSSEQYF
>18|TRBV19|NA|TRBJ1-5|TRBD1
TGTGCCAGTCTTACCCACTCTACCGGACAGGGACCTTATCAGCCCCAGCATTTT
CASLTHSTGQGPYQPQHF
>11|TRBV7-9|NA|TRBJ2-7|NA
TGTGCCAGCAGCCCCTCTATCGAGCAGTACTTC
CASSPSIEQYF
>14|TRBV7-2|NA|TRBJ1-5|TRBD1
TGTGCCAGCAGCCTATCAGGGGGTCCCCAGCCCCAGCATTTT
CASSLSGGPQPQHF
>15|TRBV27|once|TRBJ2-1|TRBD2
TGTGCCAGCAGGAAAAGCGGGGGGGATAGGAATGAGCAGTTCTTC
CASRKSGGDRNEQFF
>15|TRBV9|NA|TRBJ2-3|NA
TGTGCCAGCAGATCCTCCGGACGGGACACAGATACGCAGTATTTT
CASRSSGRDTDTQYF
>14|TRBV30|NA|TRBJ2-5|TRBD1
TGTGCCTGGGGGCAAGGGACAGGCTGGGAGACCCAGTACTTC
CAWGQGTGWETQYF